The rows below give T cell receptor beta chains drawn from one sample of a study of shared clonotypes between healthy human individuals. Libraries were prepared by immunoSEQ multiplex PCR; TCRdb keeps only in-frame clonotypes and omits some of them. The top ten clones hold over 0.1% of a sample with roughly 2 million clones, approximately 96% of them seen once. Sequencing was performed on naive CD4+ T cells sorted from blood. These receptors originate from a man younger than 30 in good health. Both conserved end residues are part of each CDR3. Fields, in order: clone size, J gene, V gene, D gene, CDR3 protein, CDR3 DNA. D genes are given only for firm matches. Size is stated for part of the rows, as once, few or many counts, or as a class when the clone is expanded.

. TRBJ2-3 TRBV6-6 . CASEGATDTQYF TGTGCCAGCGAAGGCGCGACAGATACGCAGTATTTT
. TRBJ2-7 TRBV7-2 TRBD2 CASSFSGFGTYEQYF TGTGCCAGCAGCTTTAGCGGGTTCGGAACCTACGAGCAGTACTTC
. TRBJ2-7 TRBV5-4 TRBD1 CASSSPTGPSSYEQYF TGTGCCAGCAGCTCGCCGACAGGGCCCAGCTCCTACGAGCAGTACTTC
. TRBJ2-7 TRBV6-1 TRBD1 CASSLWGDRSYEQYF TGTGCCAGCAGTTTATGGGGGGACAGGTCCTACGAGCAGTACTTC
. TRBJ1-1 TRBV9 . CASSVDVGTEAFF TGTGCCAGCAGCGTAGACGTAGGCACTGAAGCTTTCTTT
. TRBJ2-3 TRBV2 TRBD2 CASTLESGVGTDTQYF TGTGCCAGCACCCTAGAGAGCGGGGTAGGCACAGATACGCAGTATTTT
. TRBJ1-4 TRBV7-9 TRBD1 CATTDRGSRIDEKLFF TGTGCCACCACGGACAGGGGCTCGAGGATTGACGAAAAACTGTTTTTT
. TRBJ1-1 TRBV18 . CASSQRWTEAFF TGTGCCAGCTCACAACGGTGGACTGAAGCTTTCTTT
. TRBJ1-1 TRBV29-1 TRBD1 CSVPTGGKTEAFF TGCAGCGTGCCAACAGGGGGAAAGACTGAAGCTTTCTTT
. TRBJ1-4 TRBV7-9 . CASSLARGAVDEKLFF TGTGCCAGCAGCTTAGCTCGGGGGGCTGTGGATGAAAAACTGTTTTTT
. TRBJ2-1 TRBV4-1 . CASSQGGVTAYNEQFF TGCGCCAGCAGCCAAGGTGGGGTTACGGCCTACAATGAGCAGTTCTTC
. TRBJ2-7 TRBV7-8 . CASSLWADSPYEQYF TGTGCCAGCAGCTTATGGGCCGACAGCCCCTACGAGCAGTACTTC
. TRBJ1-6 TRBV7-2 . CASSLDQWKESPLHF TGTGCCAGCAGCTTAGATCAGTGGAAGGAGTCACCCCTCCACTTT
. TRBJ2-3 TRBV10-3 TRBD2 CATRTSGKGTDTQYF TGTGCCACCCGGACTAGCGGGAAGGGCACAGATACGCAGTATTTT
. TRBJ1-1 TRBV6-5 . CASRLESVVSEAFF TGTGCCAGCAGACTTGAGTCGGTGGTATCTGAAGCTTTCTTT
. TRBJ1-3 TRBV27 . CASSLSPLRAGNTIYF TGTGCCAGCAGTTTATCGCCCCTCAGGGCTGGAAACACCATATATTTT
. TRBJ2-1 TRBV7-2 TRBD2 CASSLVSGRASYNEQFF TGTGCCAGCAGCTTAGTGAGCGGGAGGGCCTCCTACAATGAGCAGTTCTTC
. TRBJ2-7 TRBV2 . CASRGPTYEQYF TGTGCCAGCAGGGGACCAACCTACGAGCAGTACTTC
. TRBJ2-5 TRBV5-1 TRBD2 CASSFNGEISGGQYF TGCGCCAGCAGCTTCAATGGGGAGATAAGCGGGGGCCAGTACTTC
. TRBJ2-7 TRBV7-2 TRBD1 CASSLGTGALYEQYF TGTGCCAGCAGCCTAGGGACAGGGGCCCTCTACGAGCAGTACTTC
once TRBJ2-3 TRBV30 . CASSPGGTDTQYF TGTGCCTCCTCACCAGGGGGCACAGATACGCAGTATTTT
. TRBJ2-7 TRBV11-2 TRBD2 CASSPIAGGRYEQYF TGTGCCAGCAGCCCAATAGCGGGGGGGCGATACGAGCAGTACTTC
. TRBJ2-7 TRBV6-6 . CASSPVGNEQYF TGTGCCAGCAGCCCGGTGGGGAACGAGCAGTACTTC
. TRBJ2-1 TRBV5-1 . CASTGYNEQFF TGCGCCAGCACCGGCTACAATGAGCAGTTCTTC
. TRBJ2-7 TRBV19 . CASSMRLSGIDEQYF TGTGCCAGTAGTATGAGACTTAGTGGGATCGACGAGCAGTACTTC
. TRBJ2-2 TRBV9 . CASSVGTVNTGELFF TGTGCCAGCAGCGTAGGTACAGTTAACACCGGGGAGCTGTTTTTT
. TRBJ2-3 TRBV6-6 . CASSYSRGSDTQYF TGTGCCAGCAGTTACTCTAGGGGCTCAGATACGCAGTATTTT
. TRBJ2-1 TRBV11-1 . CASRGSSYNEQFF TGTGCCAGCCGGGGGAGCTCCTACAATGAGCAGTTCTTC
. TRBJ1-1 TRBV18 . CASSPQKNTEAFF TGTGCCAGCTCACCCCAGAAGAACACTGAAGCTTTCTTT
. TRBJ1-3 TRBV10-3 . CAISGSSNTIYF TGTGCCATCAGTGGCAGTAGCAACACCATATATTTT
. TRBJ2-1 TRBV10-1 TRBD2 CASSESVGTNYNEQFF TGCGCCAGCAGTGAGTCGGTGGGGACTAACTACAATGAGCAGTTCTTC
. TRBJ1-2 TRBV6-1 TRBD1 CASSRDREYGYTF TGTGCCAGCAGTCGGGACAGGGAATATGGCTACACCTTC
once TRBJ2-7 TRBV9 . CASSATPGAYEQYF TGTGCCAGCAGCGCCACCCCAGGGGCCTACGAGCAGTACTTC
. TRBJ2-2 TRBV21-1 . CASSKTDTDRENTGELFF TGTGCCAGCAGCAAAACCGACACGGACAGGGAGAACACCGGGGAGCTGTTTTTT
. TRBJ2-7 TRBV18 TRBD1 CASSGTESYEQYF TGTGCCAGCTCCGGGACAGAGTCCTACGAGCAGTACTTC
. TRBJ2-2 TRBV6-5 . CASGRRPNTGELFF TGTGCCAGCGGGCGTCGGCCGAACACCGGGGAGCTGTTTTTT
few TRBJ2-2 TRBV7-9 . CASSPNTGELFF TGTGCCAGCAGCCCGAACACCGGGGAGCTGTTTTTT
. TRBJ2-7 TRBV7-9 TRBD1 CASSLTGTGTEQYF TGTGCCAGCAGCTTGACCGGGACAGGGACCGAGCAGTACTTC
. TRBJ1-2 TRBV6-1 . CASTGWGNGYTF TGTGCCAGCACGGGTTGGGGGAATGGCTACACCTTC
. TRBJ2-5 TRBV15 . CATSRDLGQETQYF TGTGCCACCAGCAGAGATTTAGGTCAAGAGACCCAGTACTTC
. TRBJ2-7 TRBV19 . CASGGSYEQYF TGTGCCAGCGGGGGCTCCTACGAGCAGTACTTC
. TRBJ2-1 TRBV29-1 . CSVRDQTYNEQFF TGCAGCGTTAGGGACCAAACCTACAATGAGCAGTTCTTC
. TRBJ1-5 TRBV9 . CASSPGQGGQPQHF TGTGCCAGCAGTCCCGGGCAGGGCGGACAGCCCCAGCATTTT
. TRBJ1-5 TRBV7-9 . CASSGPSSNQPQHF TGTGCCAGCAGCGGGCCGTCGAGCAATCAGCCCCAGCATTTT
. TRBJ1-4 TRBV28 . CASSLRAGVNEKLFF TGTGCCAGCAGTTTACGGGCAGGGGTGAATGAAAAACTGTTTTTT
. TRBJ2-3 TRBV2 . CASSVRELTDTQYF TGTGCCAGCAGTGTACGAGAGCTGACAGATACGCAGTATTTT
. TRBJ2-1 TRBV27 TRBD1 CASSFRQGAANEQFF TGTGCCAGCAGTTTTAGACAGGGGGCTGCGAATGAGCAGTTCTTC
. TRBJ2-3 TRBV6-5 . CASSRGADTQYF TGTGCCAGCAGCAGGGGGGCAGATACGCAGTATTTT
. TRBJ1-2 TRBV28 TRBD1 CASSRPPGTGEGYTF TGTGCCAGCAGCCGCCCTCCCGGGACAGGAGAAGGCTACACCTTC
. TRBJ1-6 TRBV7-2 . CASSLVAGSYNSPLHF TGTGCCAGCAGCTTAGTGGCGGGGTCCTATAATTCACCCCTCCACTTT
. TRBJ1-3 TRBV6-5 TRBD1 CASSYRGQGASATIYF TGTGCCAGCAGTTACCGAGGACAGGGGGCATCTGCCACCATATATTTT
. TRBJ1-4 TRBV28 . CASNQGVREKLFF TGTGCCAGCAATCAAGGGGTTCGGGAAAAACTGTTTTTT
. TRBJ1-2 TRBV7-2 . CASSLGQGDYGYTF TGTGCCAGCAGCTTAGGGCAGGGAGACTATGGCTACACCTTC
once TRBJ1-1 TRBV5-1 . CASSLPDRNTEAFF TGCGCCAGCAGCTTGCCTGACAGGAACACTGAAGCTTTCTTT
. TRBJ2-2 TRBV2 . CASTLTGNTGELFF TGTGCCAGCACCTTGACAGGGAACACCGGGGAGCTGTTTTTT
. TRBJ2-1 TRBV6-5 . CASSSGVRVYNEQFF TGTGCCAGCAGTAGCGGTGTCAGGGTCTACAATGAGCAGTTCTTC
. TRBJ1-2 TRBV11-2 . CASSPQGGSYGYTF TGTGCCAGCAGCCCCCAGGGAGGGAGCTATGGCTACACCTTC